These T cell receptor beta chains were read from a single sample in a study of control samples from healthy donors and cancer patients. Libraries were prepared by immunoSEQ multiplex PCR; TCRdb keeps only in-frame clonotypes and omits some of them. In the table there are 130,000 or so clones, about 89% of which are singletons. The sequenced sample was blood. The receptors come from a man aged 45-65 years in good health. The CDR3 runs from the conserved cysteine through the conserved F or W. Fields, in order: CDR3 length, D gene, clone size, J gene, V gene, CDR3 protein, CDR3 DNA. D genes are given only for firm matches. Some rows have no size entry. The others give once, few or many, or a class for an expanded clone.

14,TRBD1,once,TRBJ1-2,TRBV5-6,CASSPPDRAYGYTF,TGTGCCAGCAGCCCCCCAGACAGGGCCTATGGCTACACCTTC
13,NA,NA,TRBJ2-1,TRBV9,CASSPQVRNEQFF,TGTGCCAGCAGCCCCCAAGTCCGCAATGAGCAGTTCTTC
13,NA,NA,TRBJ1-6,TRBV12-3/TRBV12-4,CASSRYENSPLHF,TGTGCCAGCAGCCGGTATGAAAATTCACCCCTCCACTTT
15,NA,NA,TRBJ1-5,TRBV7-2,CASSLDRDSNQPQHF,TGTGCCAGCAGCTTAGACAGGGATAGCAATCAGCCCCAGCATTTT
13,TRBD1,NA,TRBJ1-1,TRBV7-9,CASSQRSGGEAFF,TGTGCCAGCAGCCAAAGGTCAGGGGGCGAAGCTTTCTTT
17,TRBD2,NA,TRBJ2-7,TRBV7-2,CASSLSGGAGLSYEQYF,TGTGCCAGCAGCTTGAGCGGGGGCGCGGGGCTCTCCTACGAGCAGTACTTC
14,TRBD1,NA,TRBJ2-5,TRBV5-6,CASSLVGTEETQYF,TGTGCCAGCAGCTTGGTGGGGACAGAAGAGACCCAGTACTTC
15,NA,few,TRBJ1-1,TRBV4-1,CASSQMVLGNTEAFF,TGCGCCAGCAGCCAAATGGTTCTAGGGAACACTGAAGCTTTCTTT
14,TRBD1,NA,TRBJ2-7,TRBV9,CASSVGLGGHEQYF,TGTGCCAGCAGCGTAGGTCTAGGGGGCCACGAGCAGTACTTC
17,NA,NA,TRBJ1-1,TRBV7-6,CASSPYLINPVNTEAFF,TGTGCCAGCAGCCCCTACCTTATCAACCCCGTGAACACTGAAGCTTTCTTT
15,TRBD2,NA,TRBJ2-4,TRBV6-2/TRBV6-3,CASSSLGGAKNIQYF,TGTGCCAGCAGTTCCCTCGGGGGGGCCAAAAACATTCAGTACTTC
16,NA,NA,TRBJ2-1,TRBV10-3,CAISESTREAGNEQFF,TGTGCCATCAGTGAGTCGACGAGGGAGGCGGGCAATGAGCAGTTCTTC
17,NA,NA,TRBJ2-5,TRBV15,CATSRDWGGASGETQYF,TGTGCCACCAGCAGAGATTGGGGCGGGGCCTCCGGAGAGACCCAGTACTTC
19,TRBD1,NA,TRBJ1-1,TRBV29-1,CSVDYRDRREPPTNTEAFF,TGCAGCGTTGATTACCGGGACAGGAGGGAGCCACCGACGAACACTGAAGCTTTCTTT
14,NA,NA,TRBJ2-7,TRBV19,CASSTPSRSYEQYF,TGTGCCAGTAGTACCCCCTCTCGCTCCTACGAGCAGTACTTC
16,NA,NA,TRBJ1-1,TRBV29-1,CSVFPSWEIMNTEAFF,TGCAGCGTTTTCCCCTCCTGGGAGATCATGAACACTGAAGCTTTCTTT
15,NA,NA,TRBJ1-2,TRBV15,CATSRGPGVDYGYTF,TGTGCCACCAGCAGAGGTCCAGGGGTAGACTATGGCTACACCTTC
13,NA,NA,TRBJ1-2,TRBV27,CASSLSPNYGYTF,TGTGCCAGCAGTTTAAGTCCGAACTATGGCTACACCTTC
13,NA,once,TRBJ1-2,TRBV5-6,CASSLRGDYGYTF,TGTGCCAGCAGCTTGCGGGGGGACTATGGCTACACCTTC
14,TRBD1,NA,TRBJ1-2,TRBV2,CASRGTGGNYGYTF,TGTGCCAGCAGAGGAACAGGGGGAAATTATGGCTACACCTTC
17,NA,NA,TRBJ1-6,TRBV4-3,CASSHTYETGNNSPLHF,TGCGCCAGCAGCCACACCTATGAAACAGGGAATAATTCACCCCTCCACTTT
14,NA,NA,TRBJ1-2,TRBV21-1,CASSKKEGTDGYTF,TGTGCCAGCAGCAAAAAGGAAGGAACTGATGGCTACACCTTC
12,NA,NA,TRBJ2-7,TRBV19,CASSSWDDEQYF,TGTGCCAGTAGTTCCTGGGACGACGAGCAGTACTTC
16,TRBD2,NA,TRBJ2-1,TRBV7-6,CASSLPSGGAGSEQFF,TGTGCCAGCAGCTTACCTAGCGGGGGGGCGGGTAGTGAGCAGTTCTTC
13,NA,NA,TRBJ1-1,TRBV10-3,CAITGTPNTEAFF,TGTGCCATCACCGGGACACCGAACACTGAAGCTTTCTTT
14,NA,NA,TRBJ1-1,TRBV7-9,CASSLPGWDTEAFF,TGTGCCAGCAGCTTACCGGGATGGGACACTGAAGCTTTCTTT
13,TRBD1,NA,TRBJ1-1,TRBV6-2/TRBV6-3,CASSYLQGTEAFF,TGTGCCAGCAGTTACTTACAGGGGACTGAAGCTTTCTTT
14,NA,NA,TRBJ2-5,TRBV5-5,CASTRADSGETQYF,TGTGCCAGCACCAGGGCCGACAGCGGAGAGACCCAGTACTTC
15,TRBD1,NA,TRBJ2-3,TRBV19,CASSIGTGVIDTQYF,TGTGCCAGTAGTATAGGGACAGGGGTTATAGATACGCAGTATTTT
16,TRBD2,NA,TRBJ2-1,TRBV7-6,CASSLTGLAGDNEQFF,TGTGCCAGCAGCCTAACCGGACTAGCGGGGGACAATGAGCAGTTCTTC
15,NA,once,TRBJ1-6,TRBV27,CASSLRGGLDSPLHF,TGTGCCAGCAGTCTCCGAGGGGGTTTGGATTCACCCCTCCACTTT
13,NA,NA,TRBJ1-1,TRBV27,CASSLMGRTEAFF,TGTGCCAGCAGTTTAATGGGGAGGACTGAAGCTTTCTTT